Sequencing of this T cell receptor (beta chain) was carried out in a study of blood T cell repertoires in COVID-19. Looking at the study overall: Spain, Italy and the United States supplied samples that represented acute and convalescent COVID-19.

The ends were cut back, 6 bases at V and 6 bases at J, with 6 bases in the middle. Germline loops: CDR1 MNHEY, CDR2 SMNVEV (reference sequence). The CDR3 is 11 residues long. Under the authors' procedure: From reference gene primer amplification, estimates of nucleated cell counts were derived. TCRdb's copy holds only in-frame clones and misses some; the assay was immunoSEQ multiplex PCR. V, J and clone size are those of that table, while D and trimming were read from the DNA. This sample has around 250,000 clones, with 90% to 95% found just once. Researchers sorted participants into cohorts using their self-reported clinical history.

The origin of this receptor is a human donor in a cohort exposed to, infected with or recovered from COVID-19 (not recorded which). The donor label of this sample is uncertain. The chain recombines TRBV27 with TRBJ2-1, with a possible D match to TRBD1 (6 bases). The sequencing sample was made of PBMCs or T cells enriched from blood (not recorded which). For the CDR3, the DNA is TGTGCCAGCAGGGACAGCAATGAGCAGTTCTTC. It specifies CASRDSNEQFF.